These 8 T cell receptor beta chains were sequenced from one sample in a study of blood T cell repertoires in COVID-19. Profiled with immunoSEQ multiplex PCR; TCRdb holds only in-frame clones, not every one. The sample records 220,000 or so clones, 80% to 90% being singletons. The sample was peripheral blood. The receptors were sampled from a man younger than 40 with active or convalescent COVID-19.

This sequence joins TRBV5-6 and TRBJ1-2, with D perhaps matching TRBD1 (6 bases). The CDR3 extends over 17 amino acids. The germline V and J ends were trimmed by 6 bases and 0 bases, with 21 bases remaining between them. The germline CDR1 and CDR2 sequences are SGHDT and YYEEEE. The CDR3 bases are TGTGCCAGCACGTCCCCTGTTGTGGGGGCACCTAACTATGGCTACACCTTC. Residues: CASTSPVVGAPNYGYTF.

The CDR3 region is CASSQQGNQGEQYF. The DNA for the CDR3 is TGTGCCAGCAGCCAGCAGGGGAATCAGGGCGAGCAGTACTTC. V is TRBV3-1 (or the pseudogene TRBV3-2) and J is TRBJ2-7, with D perhaps matching TRBD1 (6 bases). There are 14 residues in the CDR3. The V end lost 3 bases, the J end lost 6 bases, and 15 bases lay between the germline ends. Germline V CDR1 and CDR2: LGHDT, YNNKEL (reference sequence).

This chain links TRBV7-8 with TRBJ1-5; D may be TRBD1 (5 bases). Trimming took off 5 bases at V and 0 bases at J, with 11 bases between the two ends. The germline CDR1 and CDR2 sequences are SGHVS and FQNEAQ. This CDR3 has 15 amino acids. CDR3 DNA: TGTGCCAGCAGCGGGGGGAGCGATAGCAATCAGCCCCAGCATTTT. It translates to CASSGGSDSNQPQHF.

The V and J genes are TRBV28 and TRBJ2-7; weak D call: TRBD2 (5 bases). CDR3 length: 15 amino acids. Per the germline V gene, CDR1 is MDHEN and CDR2 is SYDVKM. The V gene lost 6 bases and the J gene lost 0 bases, with 15 bases spanning the gap. The DNA of the CDR3 is TGTGCCAGCAGCCCCTCGGGGATTGGCTCCTACGAGCAGTACTTC. Translation gives CASSPSGIGSYEQYF.

CDR3 bases: TGTGCCGGGACAGGGGACAACTATGGCTACACCTTC. Protein: CAGTGDNYGYTF. The chain combines TRBV2 with TRBJ1-2; 10 nucleotides agree with TRBD1. The V segment lost 11 bases and the J segment 2 bases; nucleotides outside the gene matches: 2. This CDR3 has 12 residues. Germline V gene lookup returns CDR1 SNHLY and CDR2 FYNNEI.

The J gene is TRBJ1-1, the V gene TRBV9; a possible D gene is TRBD1 (5 bases). CDR1 and CDR2 from the germline V gene are SGDLS and YYNGEE. This CDR3 contains 17 residues. V dropped 5 bases and J dropped 7 bases, with 27 bases sitting between them. The CDR3 DNA reads TGTGCCAGCAGGGACAATACAGGTCTAACCATCCCTCTTGAAGCTTTCTTT. This sequence encodes CASRDNTGLTIPLEAFF.

The chain combines TRBV30 with TRBJ2-4; TRBD1 is a possible D gene (5 bases). The length of the CDR3 is 14 residues. CDR1 is GTSNPN and CDR2 is SVGIG in the germline V gene (reference sequence). Trimming stripped 1 base from V and 4 bases from J, with 11 bases between. The CDR3 protein is CAWSEPGMKNIQYF. CDR3 bases: TGTGCCTGGAGTGAACCAGGGATGAAAAACATTCAGTACTTC.

V is TRBV9 and J is TRBJ1-2; possibly TRBD1 for D (5 bases). Trimming left V 0 bases short and J 4 bases short, with 10 bases between. The CDR3 contains 14 residues. Germline CDR1 is SGDLS and CDR2 is YYNGEE. The CDR3: CASSVGGKTYGYTF. The CDR3 DNA sequence: TGTGCCAGCAGCGTAGGGGGCAAGACCTATGGCTACACCTTC.